The clone carrying this T cell receptor beta chain was counted between two and nine times. The sample belongs to a study of T cells in localized non-small cell lung cancer. Germline V lookup: CDR1 LNHNV, CDR2 YYDKDF (reference sequence). There are 19 residues in the CDR3. With V trimmed by 2 bases and J by 2 bases, 9 bases remained unmatched. TCRdb keeps only in-frame clones here, not all; method: immunoSEQ multiplex PCR. The sample includes tens of thousands of clones, around 77% seen only once; the top ten take about 16%. The chain carries TRBV15 and TRBJ1-4; 12 bases agree with TRBD1. The specimen was peripheral blood, collected before any cancer treatment. The TCR was taken from a male donor older than 55 with stage III squamous cell lung carcinoma. The CDR3 region has the DNA TGTGCCACCAGCAGATGGGACAGGGGGCGTTTTACGACTAATGAAAAACTGTTTTTT. It yields the protein CATSRWDRGRFTTNEKLFF.